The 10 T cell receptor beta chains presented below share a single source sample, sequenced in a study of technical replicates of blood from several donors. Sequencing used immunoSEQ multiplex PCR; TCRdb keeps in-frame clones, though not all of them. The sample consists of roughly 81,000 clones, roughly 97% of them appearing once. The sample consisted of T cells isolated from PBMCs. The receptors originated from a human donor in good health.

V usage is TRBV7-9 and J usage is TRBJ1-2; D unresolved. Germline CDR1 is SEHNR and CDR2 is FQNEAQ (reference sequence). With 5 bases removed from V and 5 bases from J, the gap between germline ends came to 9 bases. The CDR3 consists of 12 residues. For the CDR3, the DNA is TGTGCCAGCAGCCATTGGGAGTATGGCTACACCTTC. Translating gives CASSHWEYGYTF.

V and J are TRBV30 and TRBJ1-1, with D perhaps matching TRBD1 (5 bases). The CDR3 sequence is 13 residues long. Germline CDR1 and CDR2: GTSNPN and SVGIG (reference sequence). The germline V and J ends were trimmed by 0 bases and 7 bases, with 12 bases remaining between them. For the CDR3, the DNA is TGTGCCTGGAGTGTACTAAGCCAGGGTGAAGCTTTCTTT. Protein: CAWSVLSQGEAFF.

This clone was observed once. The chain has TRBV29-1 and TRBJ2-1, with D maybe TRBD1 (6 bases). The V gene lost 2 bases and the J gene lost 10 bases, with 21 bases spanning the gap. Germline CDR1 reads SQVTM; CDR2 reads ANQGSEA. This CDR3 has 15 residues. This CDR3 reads CSVETVGGRISEQFF. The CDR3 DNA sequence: TGCAGCGTTGAAACGGTAGGGGGAAGGATTTCGGAGCAGTTCTTC.

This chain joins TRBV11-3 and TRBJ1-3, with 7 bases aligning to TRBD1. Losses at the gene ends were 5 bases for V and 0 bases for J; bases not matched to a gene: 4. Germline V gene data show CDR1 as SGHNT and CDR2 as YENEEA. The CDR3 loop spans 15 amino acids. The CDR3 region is CASSVHRGSGNTIYF. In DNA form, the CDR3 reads TGTGCCAGCAGCGTTCACAGGGGCTCTGGAAACACCATATATTTT.

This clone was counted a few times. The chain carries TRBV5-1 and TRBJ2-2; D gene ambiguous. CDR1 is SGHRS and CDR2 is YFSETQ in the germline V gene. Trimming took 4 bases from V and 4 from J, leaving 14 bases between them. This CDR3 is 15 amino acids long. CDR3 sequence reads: CASSPQDSSTGELFF. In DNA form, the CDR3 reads TGCGCCAGCAGCCCACAAGATAGCAGCACCGGGGAGCTGTTTTTT. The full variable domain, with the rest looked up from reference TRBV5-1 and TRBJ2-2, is KAGVTQTPRYLIKTRGQQVTLSCSPISGHRSVSWYQQTPGQGLQFLFEYFSETQRNKGNFPGRFSGRQFSNSRSEMNVSTLELGDSALYLCASSPQDSSTGELFFGEGSRLTVL.

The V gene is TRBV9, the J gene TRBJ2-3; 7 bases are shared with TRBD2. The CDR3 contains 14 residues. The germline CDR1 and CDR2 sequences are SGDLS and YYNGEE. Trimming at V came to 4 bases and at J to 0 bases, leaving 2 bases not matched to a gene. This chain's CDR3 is CASSPGGSTDTQYF. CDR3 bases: TGTGCCAGCAGCCCCGGGGGGAGCACAGATACGCAGTATTTT.

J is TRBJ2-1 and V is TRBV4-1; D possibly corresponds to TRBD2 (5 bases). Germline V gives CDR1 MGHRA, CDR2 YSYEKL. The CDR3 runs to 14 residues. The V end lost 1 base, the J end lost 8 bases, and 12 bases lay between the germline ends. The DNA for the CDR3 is TGCGCCAGCAGCCAAGGCATTCTAGCCGATGAGCAGTTCTTC. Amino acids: CASSQGILADEQFF.

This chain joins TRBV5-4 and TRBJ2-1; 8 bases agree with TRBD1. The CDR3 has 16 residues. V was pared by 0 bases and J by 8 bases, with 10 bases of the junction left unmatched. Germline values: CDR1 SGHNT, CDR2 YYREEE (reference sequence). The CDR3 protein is CASSLAVRTGYYEQFF. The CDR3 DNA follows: TGTGCCAGCAGCTTGGCCGTGAGGACAGGGTATTATGAGCAGTTCTTC.

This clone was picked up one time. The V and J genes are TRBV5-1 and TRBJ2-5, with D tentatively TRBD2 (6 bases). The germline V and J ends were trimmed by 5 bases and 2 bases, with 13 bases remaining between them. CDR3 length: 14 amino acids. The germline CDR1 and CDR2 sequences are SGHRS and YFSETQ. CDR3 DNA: TGCGCCAGCAGTTCCGGGGACTTTCAAGAGACCCAGTACTTC. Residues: CASSSGDFQETQYF.

Here the CDR3 reads CASQGLADTQYF. For the CDR3, the DNA is TGTGCCAGCCAGGGACTAGCAGATACGCAGTATTTT. The chain has TRBV6-5 and TRBJ2-3; 8 bases are shared with TRBD2. The J segment lost 4 bases and the V segment lost 8 bases, leaving 2 bases of the junction unmatched. The length of the CDR3 is 12 residues. Germline CDR1 is MNHEY and CDR2 is SVGAGI.